The sequence of this T cell receptor (beta chain) was determined in a study of PD-1 blockade in mismatch repair-deficient tumors. The CDR3 extends over 17 amino acids. V lost 4 bases, J lost 4 bases, and 17 bases lay in between. Germline values: CDR1 MDHEN, CDR2 SYDVKM. Method: immunoSEQ multiplex PCR; TCRdb's copy keeps in-frame clones and lacks some. Altogether about 120,000 clones are present, about nine tenths being singletons, with the ten largest covering approximately 12%. V gene TRBV28 combines with J gene TRBJ2-6, with D possibly being TRBD2 (6 bases). The specimen comprised peripheral blood, sampled approximately 72 weeks after starting pembrolizumab. The sequence derives from an adult with mismatch repair-deficient cancer. CDR3 region: CASSSPGAGTGANVLTF. CDR3 DNA: TGTGCCAGCAGTTCCCCCGGGGCGGGGACGGGGGCCAACGTCCTGACTTTC.